This is a list of T cell receptor beta chains from one sample in a study of OX40 agonist ivuxolimab in advanced cancers. Sequencing used immunoSEQ multiplex PCR; TCRdb keeps in-frame clones, though not all of them. The sample holds under 30,000 clones, roughly 71% seen once. The sample here was CD4+ or CD8+ T cells sorted from blood, taken in a trial of the OX40 agonist ivuxolimab. The receptors derive from an adult with an advanced solid tumor such as melanoma, head and neck, liver or kidney cancer. The CDR3 runs from the conserved cysteine through the conserved F or W. A D gene is named only where the DNA matches it firmly. Size tells how often a clone was seen (once, few, many) or the class of an expanded clone, and some rows leave it out.

D	V	J	size	DNA	CDR3
TRBD1	TRBV5-8	TRBJ1-2	.	TGTGCCAGCAGCGAGGGACAGCCTTGGTCGGGCTACACCTTC	CASSEGQPWSGYTF
.	TRBV19	TRBJ1-5	.	TGTGCCAGTAGTGCAGGACTCAATCAGCCCCAGCATTTT	CASSAGLNQPQHF
.	TRBV30	TRBJ1-1	few	TGTGCCTGGAGTTACGGGACCACAGAAGCTTTCTTT	CAWSYGTTEAFF
.	TRBV27	TRBJ2-2	.	TGTGCCAGCAGTACCTTTAAGGGGGAGACCGGGGAGCTGTTTTTT	CASSTFKGETGELFF
TRBD1	TRBV18	TRBJ2-2	.	TGTGCCAGCTCCCGGGACAGGGGGCTTGACGGGGAGCTGTTTTTT	CASSRDRGLDGELFF
TRBD2	TRBV14	TRBJ2-5	.	TGTGCCAGCAGCCAAGGACTAGCGGGACTGGAGACCCAGTACTTC	CASSQGLAGLETQYF
.	TRBV7-9	TRBJ2-7	few	TGTGCCAGCAGCTTAGAGTCGTACGAGCAGTACTTC	CASSLESYEQYF
.	TRBV19	TRBJ2-5	.	TGTGCCAGTACCCAGGGGGGGGCCGGGACCCAGTACTTC	CASTQGGAGTQYF
TRBD1	TRBV6-4	TRBJ2-3	.	TGTGCCAGCATGTCATCGGGACAGGCAGGAGATACGCAGTATTTT	CASMSSGQAGDTQYF
.	TRBV2	TRBJ1-5	.	TGTGCCAGCAGTGAAGTAGGGCTCAATCAGCCCCAGCATTTT	CASSEVGLNQPQHF
.	TRBV7-9	TRBJ1-1	.	TGTGCCAGCGAGTCAAGGACCACTGAAGCTTTCTTT	CASESRTTEAFF
TRBD1	TRBV28	TRBJ2-6	.	TGTGCCAGCAGTTCACAGGGGTACTCTGGGGCCAACGTCCTGACTTTC	CASSSQGYSGANVLTF
.	TRBV16	TRBJ1-1	few	TGTGCCAGCAGCCGGCGACAGAACACTGAAGCTTTCTTT	CASSRRQNTEAFF
.	TRBV9	TRBJ2-2	.	TGTGCCAGCAGCAGGGTATCGGACACCGGGGAGCTGTTTTTT	CASSRVSDTGELFF
TRBD2	TRBV4-2	TRBJ2-1	few	TGTGCCAGCAGCCAAGATTGGTTGGCGGCGGGAGGGACGAATGAGCAGTTCTTC	CASSQDWLAAGGTNEQFF
TRBD2	TRBV5-1	TRBJ2-1	.	TGCGCCAGCAGCTTGGGAGTTAGCGGGAGGGTCTACTCCTACAATGAGCAGTTCTTC	CASSLGVSGRVYSYNEQFF
TRBD1	TRBV6-5	TRBJ2-1	.	TGTGCCAGCAAGACAGGGCTAGTCAATGAGCAGTTCTTC	CASKTGLVNEQFF
.	TRBV7-2	TRBJ1-1	.	TGTGCCAGCAGCTTACGGCAGGGGAGAATCACTGAAGCTTTCTTT	CASSLRQGRITEAFF
TRBD1	TRBV7-9	TRBJ1-2	.	TGTGCCAGCAGCCTGGCAGGGGGCTTCTATGGCTACACCTTC	CASSLAGGFYGYTF
.	TRBV7-2	TRBJ2-2	.	TGTGCCAGCAGCTTACGACAGCGAAACACCGGGGAGCTGTTTTTT	CASSLRQRNTGELFF
.	TRBV4-1	TRBJ2-1	.	TGCGCCAGCAGCCAACCCCTGGGACCCTCCCCGAATGAGCAGTTCTTC	CASSQPLGPSPNEQFF
TRBD1	TRBV6-1	TRBJ1-2	.	TGTGCCAGCAGGGCAGGACAGGGCGTCTATGGCTACACCTTC	CASRAGQGVYGYTF
.	TRBV7-2	TRBJ2-6	.	TGTGCCAGCAGCTTCCGCCGTGGGGCCAACGTCCTGACTTTC	CASSFRRGANVLTF
.	TRBV2	TRBJ2-6	.	TGTGCCAGCAGCCTCAGGGCCGGAGGAGGCTCTGGGGCCAACGTCCTGACTTTC	CASSLRAGGGSGANVLTF
TRBD2	TRBV15	TRBJ2-2	.	TGTGCCACCAGCGCCGGGGGGGCATACACCGGGGAGCTGTTTTTT	CATSAGGAYTGELFF
.	TRBV5-1	TRBJ1-4	once	TGCGCCAGCAGCGTTGACAGTACCAATGAAAAACTGTTTTTT	CASSVDSTNEKLFF
.	TRBV5-1	TRBJ2-1	.	TGCGCCAGCAGCCCGGATCCGGCAGGGAATGGTAATGAGCAGTTCTTC	CASSPDPAGNGNEQFF
.	TRBV30	TRBJ1-5	.	TGTGCCTGGAGTGAAGGGAACAATCAGCCCCAGCATTTT	CAWSEGNNQPQHF
TRBD1	TRBV4-2	TRBJ2-3	.	TGTGCCAGCAGCCAAGTCCTCCGACAGGGGATAACAGATACGCAGTATTTT	CASSQVLRQGITDTQYF
.	TRBV7-2	TRBJ2-5	.	TGTGCCAGCAGCCCGATGGGGGGGCCAGAGACCCAGTACTTC	CASSPMGGPETQYF
.	TRBV28	TRBJ1-2	.	TGTGCCATACAGGCCGCCGCCTATGGCTACACCTTC	CAIQAAAYGYTF
TRBD2	TRBV4-2	TRBJ2-1	.	TGTGCCAGCAGCCTATCAAGCGGGGGGGTATGGAATGAGCAGTTCTTC	CASSLSSGGVWNEQFF
.	TRBV11-2	TRBJ2-5	.	TGTGCCAGCAGCTCCGATGGAGGGGAGACCCAGTACTTC	CASSSDGGETQYF
TRBD1	TRBV19	TRBJ1-2	.	TGTGCCAGTAGTATAGACGGGACAGGGGCGAATCGCTACACCTTC	CASSIDGTGANRYTF
.	TRBV7-9	TRBJ1-1	.	TGTGCCAGCAGCTTGAGTGGGACCATGAACACTGAAGCTTTCTTT	CASSLSGTMNTEAFF
TRBD2	TRBV2	TRBJ2-3	once	TGTGCCAGCAGCCCACTAGCGGGAATTGATACGCAGTATTTT	CASSPLAGIDTQYF